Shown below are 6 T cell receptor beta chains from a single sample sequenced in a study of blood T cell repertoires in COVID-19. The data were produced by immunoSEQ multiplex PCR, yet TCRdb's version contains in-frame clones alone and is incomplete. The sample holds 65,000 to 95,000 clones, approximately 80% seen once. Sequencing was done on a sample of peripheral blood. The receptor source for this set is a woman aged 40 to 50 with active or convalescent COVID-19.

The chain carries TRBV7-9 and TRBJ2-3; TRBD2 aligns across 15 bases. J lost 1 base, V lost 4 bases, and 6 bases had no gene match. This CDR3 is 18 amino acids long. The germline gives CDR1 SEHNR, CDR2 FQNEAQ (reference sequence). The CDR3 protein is CASSSGLAGGRGTDTQYF. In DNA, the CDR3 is TGTGCCAGCAGCTCCGGACTAGCGGGGGGGCGGGGCACAGATACGCAGTATTTT.

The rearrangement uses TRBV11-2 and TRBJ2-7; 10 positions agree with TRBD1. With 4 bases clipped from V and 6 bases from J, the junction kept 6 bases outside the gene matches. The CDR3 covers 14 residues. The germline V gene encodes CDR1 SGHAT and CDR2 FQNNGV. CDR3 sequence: CASSSRDRGREQYF. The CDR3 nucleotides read TGTGCCAGCAGCTCCCGGGACAGGGGTCGCGAGCAGTACTTC.

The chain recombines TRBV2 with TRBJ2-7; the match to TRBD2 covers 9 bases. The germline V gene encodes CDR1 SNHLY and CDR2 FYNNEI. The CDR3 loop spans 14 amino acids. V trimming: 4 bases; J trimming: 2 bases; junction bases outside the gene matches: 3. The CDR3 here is CASSGAGGPYEQYF. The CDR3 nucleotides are TGTGCCAGCAGTGGAGCGGGAGGACCCTACGAGCAGTACTTC.

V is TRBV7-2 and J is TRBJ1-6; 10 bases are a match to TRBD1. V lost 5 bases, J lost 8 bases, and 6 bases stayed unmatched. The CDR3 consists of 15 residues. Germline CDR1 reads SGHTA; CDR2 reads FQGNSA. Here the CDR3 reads CASSRWTGGHSPLHF. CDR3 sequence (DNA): TGTGCCAGCAGCCGGTGGACAGGGGGGCATTCACCCCTCCACTTT. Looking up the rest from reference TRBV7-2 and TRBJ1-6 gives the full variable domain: GAGVSQSPSNKVTEKGKDVELRCDPISGHTALYWYRQSLGQGLEFLIYFQGNSAPDKSGLPSDRFSAERTGGSVSTLTIQRTQQEDSAVYLCASSRWTGGHSPLHFGNGTRLTVT.

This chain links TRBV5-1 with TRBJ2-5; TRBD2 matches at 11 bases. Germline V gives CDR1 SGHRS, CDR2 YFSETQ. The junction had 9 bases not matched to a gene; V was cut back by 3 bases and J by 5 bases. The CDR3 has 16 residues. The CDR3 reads CASSSPTSGAGETQYF. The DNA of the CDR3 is TGCGCCAGCAGCTCACCGACTAGCGGGGCCGGGGAGACCCAGTACTTC.

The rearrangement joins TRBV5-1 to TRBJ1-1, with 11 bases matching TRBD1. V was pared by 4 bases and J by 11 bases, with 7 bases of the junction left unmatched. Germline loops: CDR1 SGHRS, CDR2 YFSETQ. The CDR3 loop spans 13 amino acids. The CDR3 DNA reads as TGCGCCAGCAGCATCGGACAGGGGGCGTTTGCTTTCTTT. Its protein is CASSIGQGAFAFF.